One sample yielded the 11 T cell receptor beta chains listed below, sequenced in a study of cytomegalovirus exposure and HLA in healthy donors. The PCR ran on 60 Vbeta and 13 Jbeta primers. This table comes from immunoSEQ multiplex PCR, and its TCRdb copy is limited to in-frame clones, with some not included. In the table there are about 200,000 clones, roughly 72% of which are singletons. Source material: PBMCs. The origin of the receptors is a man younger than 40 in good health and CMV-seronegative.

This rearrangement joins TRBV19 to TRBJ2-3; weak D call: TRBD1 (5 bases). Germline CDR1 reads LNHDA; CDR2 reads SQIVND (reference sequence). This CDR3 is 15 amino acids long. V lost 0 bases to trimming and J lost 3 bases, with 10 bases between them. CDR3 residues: CASSIDQQDTDTQYF. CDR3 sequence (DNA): TGTGCCAGTAGTATAGATCAACAGGATACAGATACGCAGTATTTT. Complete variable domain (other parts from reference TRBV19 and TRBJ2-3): DGGITQSPKYLFRKEGQNVTLSCEQNLNHDAMYWYRQDPGQGLRLIYYSQIVNDFQKGDIAEGYSVSREKKESFPLTVTSAQKNPTAFYLCASSIDQQDTDTQYFGPGTRLTVL.

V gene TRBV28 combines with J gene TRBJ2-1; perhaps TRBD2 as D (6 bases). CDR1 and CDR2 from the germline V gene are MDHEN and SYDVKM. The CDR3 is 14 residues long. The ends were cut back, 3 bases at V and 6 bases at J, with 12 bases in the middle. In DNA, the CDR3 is TGTGCCAGCAGTTTCTTCGTGGGGGGCAATGAGCAGTTCTTC. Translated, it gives CASSFFVGGNEQFF.

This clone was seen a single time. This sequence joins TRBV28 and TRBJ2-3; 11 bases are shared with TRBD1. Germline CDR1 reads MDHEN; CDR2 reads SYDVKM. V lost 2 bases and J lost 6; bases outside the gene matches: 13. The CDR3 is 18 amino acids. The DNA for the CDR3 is TGTGCCAGCAGTTTAAGGACAGGGGGCGTTCACCTGGCGGATACGCAGTATTTT. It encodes CASSLRTGGVHLADTQYF. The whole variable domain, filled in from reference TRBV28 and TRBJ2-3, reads DVKVTQSSRYLVKRTGEKVFLECVQDMDHENMFWYRQDPGLGLRLIYFSYDVKMKEKGDIPEGYSVSREKKERFSLILESASTNQTSMYLCASSLRTGGVHLADTQYFGPGTRLTVL.

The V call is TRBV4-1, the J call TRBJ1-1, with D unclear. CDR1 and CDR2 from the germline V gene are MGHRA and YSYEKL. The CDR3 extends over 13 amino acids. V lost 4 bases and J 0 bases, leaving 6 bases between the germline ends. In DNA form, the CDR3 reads TGCGCCAGCAGCCGAAACTTGAACACTGAAGCTTTCTTT. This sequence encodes CASSRNLNTEAFF.

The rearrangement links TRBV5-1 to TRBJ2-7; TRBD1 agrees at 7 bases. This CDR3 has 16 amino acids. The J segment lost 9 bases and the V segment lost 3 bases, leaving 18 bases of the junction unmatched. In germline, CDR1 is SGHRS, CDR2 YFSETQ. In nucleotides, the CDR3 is TGCGCCAGCAGCTGGCATCGGGACAGTTCCCTTTTTAGGCAGTACTTC. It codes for CASSWHRDSSLFRQYF.

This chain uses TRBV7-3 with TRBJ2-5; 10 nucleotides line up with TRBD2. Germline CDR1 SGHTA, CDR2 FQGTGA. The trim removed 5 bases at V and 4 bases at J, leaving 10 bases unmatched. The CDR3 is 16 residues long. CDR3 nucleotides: TGTGCCAGCAGCATAAGGGTAGCGGGGGGTGGAGAGACCCAGTACTTC. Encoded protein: CASSIRVAGGGETQYF.

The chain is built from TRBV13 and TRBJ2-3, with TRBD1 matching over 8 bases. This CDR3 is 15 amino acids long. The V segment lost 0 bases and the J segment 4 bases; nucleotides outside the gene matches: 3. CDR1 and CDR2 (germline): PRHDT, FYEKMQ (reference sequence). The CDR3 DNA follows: TGTGCCAGCAGCTTAGGGGACAGGGTCCCAGATACGCAGTATTTT. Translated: CASSLGDRVPDTQYF.

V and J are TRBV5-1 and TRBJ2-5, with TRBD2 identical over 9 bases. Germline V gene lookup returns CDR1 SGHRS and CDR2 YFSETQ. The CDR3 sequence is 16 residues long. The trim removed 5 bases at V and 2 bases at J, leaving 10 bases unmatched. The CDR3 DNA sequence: TGCGCCAGCAGTTATAGCGGGAGCGGGGGTCAAGAGACCCAGTACTTC. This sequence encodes CASSYSGSGGQETQYF.

CDR3 DNA sequence: TGTGCCAGCAGCCTCTTAGCGGGAGGGCAGAATGAGCAGTTCTTC. Protein sequence: CASSLLAGGQNEQFF. The J gene is TRBJ2-1, the V gene TRBV7-9; 11 nucleotides agree with TRBD2. Trimming took 5 bases from V and 7 from J; bases not matched to a gene: 7. The CDR3 covers 15 residues. The germline gives CDR1 SEHNR, CDR2 FQNEAQ (reference sequence).

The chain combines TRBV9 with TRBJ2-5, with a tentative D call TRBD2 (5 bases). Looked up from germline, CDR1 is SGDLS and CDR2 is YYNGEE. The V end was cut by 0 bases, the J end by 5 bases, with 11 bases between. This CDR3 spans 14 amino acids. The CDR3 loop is CASSVVGSWETQYF. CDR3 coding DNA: TGTGCCAGCAGCGTAGTTGGGAGTTGGGAGACCCAGTACTTC.

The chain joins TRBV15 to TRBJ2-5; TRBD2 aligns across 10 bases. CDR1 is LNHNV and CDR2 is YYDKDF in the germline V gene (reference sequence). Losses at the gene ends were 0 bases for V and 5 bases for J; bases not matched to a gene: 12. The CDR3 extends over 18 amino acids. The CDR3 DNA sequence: TGTGCCACCAGCAGAGATCGCTTCAGCGGGAGGGCCACGGAGACCCAGTACTTC. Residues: CATSRDRFSGRATETQYF.